Presented here are 15 T cell receptor beta chains from one specimen sequenced in a study of blood T cell repertoires in COVID-19. Using immunoSEQ multiplex PCR, the repertoire was profiled, and TCRdb retains in-frame clones only, with some absent. The sample contains a few hundred thousand clones, around 86% of which appear only once. The sample taken for sequencing was peripheral blood. The receptors were sampled from a woman older than 75 with COVID-19, enrolled during active disease.

Here the CDR3 reads CASSLGRDEQYF. CDR3 bases: TGTGCCAGCAGTTTAGGTCGGGACGAGCAGTACTTC. The V and J genes are TRBV28 and TRBJ2-7; D gene uncertain. This CDR3 has 12 amino acids. Germline V gene data show CDR1 as MDHEN and CDR2 as SYDVKM. Trimming left V 2 bases short and J 5 bases short, with 7 bases between. Filled out from reference TRBV28 and TRBJ2-7, the complete variable domain reads DVKVTQSSRYLVKRTGEKVFLECVQDMDHENMFWYRQDPGLGLRLIYFSYDVKMKEKGDIPEGYSVSREKKERFSLILESASTNQTSMYLCASSLGRDEQYFGPGTRLTVT.

J is TRBJ2-1 and V is TRBV7-3, with 11 bases aligning to TRBD2. The CDR3 has 13 amino acids. The germline V gene has CDR1 SGHTA and CDR2 FQGTGA. With 6 bases clipped from V and 7 bases from J, the junction kept 2 bases outside the gene matches. In DNA form, the CDR3 reads TGTGCCAGCAGACTAGCGGGGGCTAATGAGCAGTTCTTC. Protein product: CASRLAGANEQFF.

The rearrangement links TRBV28 to TRBJ2-7; D call uncertain. V was cut by 6 bases and J by 0 bases, with 9 bases left in between. CDR1 is MDHEN, CDR2 SYDVKM, per germline. The CDR3 contains 13 residues. CDR3 amino acids: CASSGGASYEQYF. Written as DNA, the CDR3 is TGTGCCAGCAGCGGCGGCGCCTCCTACGAGCAGTACTTC.

The genes are TRBV5-5 and TRBJ2-7; D gene uncertain. Trimming removed 0 bases from V and 5 bases from J, with 12 bases in between. In germline, CDR1 is SGHKS, CDR2 YYEKEE (reference sequence). The CDR3 length is 14 residues. The CDR3 DNA sequence: TGTGCCAGCAGCTTGGGGCAGGCTCCAAACGAGCAGTACTTC. Protein: CASSLGQAPNEQYF.

The chain employs TRBV2 and TRBJ1-1; D call uncertain. The CDR3 contains 11 residues. Germline V gene data show CDR1 as SNHLY and CDR2 as FYNNEI. V was shortened by 2 bases and J by 10 bases, with 8 bases between the two germline ends. The CDR3 is CASSELSGAFF. The DNA for the CDR3 is TGTGCCAGCAGTGAACTTAGCGGAGCTTTCTTT.

About this clone: This sample includes further DNA sequences coding for the same CDR3. This chain joins TRBV5-1 and TRBJ1-1; D is unclear. Per germline, CDR1 SGHRS and CDR2 YFSETQ. The CDR3 is 14 amino acids. Trimming took off 0 bases at V and 1 base at J, with 7 bases between the two ends. The DNA of the CDR3 is TGCGCCAGCAGCTTGGCCACAGCGAACACTGAAGCTTTCTTT. Translated, it gives CASSLATANTEAFF.

The chain is built from TRBV10-1 and TRBJ2-2; tentatively, D is TRBD2 (7 bases). Trimming took off 4 bases at V and 8 bases at J, with 17 bases between the two ends. Germline loops: CDR1 WNHNN, CDR2 SYGVQD (reference sequence). The length of the CDR3 is 15 residues. The CDR3 nucleotides are TGCGCCAGCAGTGCGGGCGGGGGCCGGACTGGGGAGCTGTTTTTT. It codes for CASSAGGGRTGELFF.

The chain joins TRBV27 to TRBJ2-1; maybe TRBD1 (6 bases). Trimming took 6 bases from V and 5 from J, leaving 17 bases between them. The CDR3 runs to 15 residues. The V gene's germline CDR1 is MNHEY and CDR2 SMNVEV (reference sequence). The CDR3 reads CASSPDRTFNNEQFF. The CDR3 DNA sequence: TGTGCCAGCAGCCCGGACAGAACCTTTAACAATGAGCAGTTCTTC.

The chain couples TRBV5-4 to TRBJ2-1; 7 bases line up with TRBD1. V dropped 0 bases and J dropped 1; count of bases not matched to a gene: 1. The CDR3 consists of 15 residues. Germline V CDR1 and CDR2: SGHNT, YYREEE (reference sequence). The CDR3 here is CASSLDRGSYNEQFF. The CDR3 nucleotides are TGTGCCAGCAGCTTGGACAGGGGTTCCTACAATGAGCAGTTCTTC.

This chain links TRBV15 with TRBJ1-5; the match to TRBD1 covers 10 bases. The CDR3 runs to 15 residues. Germline V gives CDR1 LNHNV, CDR2 YYDKDF (reference sequence). V gave up 0 bases and J gave up 8 bases; unmatched junction bases: 4. The CDR3 bases are TGTGCCACCAGCAGAGACGACAGGGGGCAGGAGCCCCAGCATTTT. Amino acids: CATSRDDRGQEPQHF.

The V and J genes are TRBV9 and TRBJ1-3; 8 positions agree with TRBD1. This CDR3 spans 13 amino acids. Germline lookup yields CDR1 SGDLS and CDR2 YYNGEE. V gave up 3 bases and J gave up 7 bases; unmatched junction bases: 3. The chain's CDR3 is CASSATGANTIYF. The CDR3 coding sequence is TGTGCCAGCAGCGCGACAGGGGCGAACACCATATATTTT. Full variable domain (outside the CDR3, taken from reference TRBV9 and TRBJ1-3): DSGVTQTPKHLITATGQRVTLRCSPRSGDLSVYWYQQSLDQGLQFLIQYYNGEERAKGNILERFSAQQFPDLHSELNLSSLELGDSALYFCASSATGANTIYFGEGSWLTVV.

The CDR3 DNA is TGCGCCAGCAGCGAAGCGGGGGGGCGGAAGACCCAGTACTTC. Its translation: CASSEAGGRKTQYF. The chain combines TRBV4-1 with TRBJ2-5; 10 bases line up with TRBD2. The germline CDR1 and CDR2 sequences are MGHRA and YSYEKL. J lost 6 bases, V lost 5 bases, and 6 bases had no gene match. CDR3 length: 14 amino acids.

In its sample, this clone was seen once. The chain is built from TRBV2 and TRBJ2-1, with 8 positions matching TRBD1. This CDR3 has 14 amino acids. V trimming: 11 bases; J trimming: 3 bases; junction bases outside the gene matches: 9. Germline V gene data show CDR1 as SNHLY and CDR2 as FYNNEI. DNA for the CDR3: TGTGCCGGACAGGGATCATCCTACTACAATGAGCAGTTCTTC. Translating gives CAGQGSSYYNEQFF.

The chain links TRBV29-1 to TRBJ2-6; D is perhaps TRBD1 (5 bases). V was shortened by 8 bases and J by 2 bases, with 13 bases between the two germline ends. This CDR3 is built from 14 residues. Germline V gene lookup returns CDR1 SQVTM and CDR2 ANQGSEA. CDR3 DNA sequence: TGCAGCCCCTTCAGGGCTCCTGGGGCCAACGTCCTGACTTTC. It codes for CSPFRAPGANVLTF.

The chain links TRBV10-3 to TRBJ1-5, with D unresolved. V was shortened by 0 bases and J by 7 bases, with 16 bases between the two germline ends. Per the germline V gene, CDR1 is ENHRY and CDR2 is SYGVKD. CDR3 length: 16 residues. CDR3 amino acids: CAISESSAPSPQPQHF. DNA of the CDR3: TGTGCCATCAGTGAGTCAAGCGCCCCCAGCCCGCAGCCCCAGCATTTT.